This T cell receptor (beta chain) comes out of a study of shared T cell receptors in the human thymus. Trimming stripped 0 bases from V and 2 bases from J, with 10 bases between. CDR1 and CDR2 (germline): LGHNA, YSLEER. The CDR3 has 16 residues. Measured with immunoSEQ multiplex PCR; TCRdb has only the in-frame clones, and not every one. The sample lists some 640,000 clones; about 90% were seen once. The same specimen was also included in a second study, on human thymus T cells. This second report adds: Resected material from corrective heart surgery provided the thymus tissue analysed.

The rearrangement joins TRBV4-3 to TRBJ2-2; possible D gene TRBD1, 5 bases. This TCR was recovered from a boy in the first two years of life with a congenital heart defect. Specimen: thymocytes. CDR3 loop: CASSQECRTNTGELFF. DNA for the CDR3: TGCGCCAGCAGCCAAGAATGTCGGACAAACACCGGGGAGCTGTTTTTT.